A selection of T cell receptor beta chains follows, all from one sample in a study of brain T cells in children with intractable seizures. Some clones are missing from TCRdb's copy, which holds only in-frame ones; the method was immunoSEQ multiplex PCR. The sample has 340,000 or so clones, 93% seen once. The material was peripheral blood, obtained roughly 5 months after surgery. Receptors originate from a boy under two years old with tuberous sclerosis and intractable seizures. Each CDR3 is given with its conserved first and last residue. D genes are given only for firm matches. Clone size is shown for a subset of rows, as once, few, many or a class of expanded clone.

d_gene,abundance,v_gene,j_gene,CDR3aa,CDR3nt
-,-,TRBV6-1,TRBJ2-3,CAAFQPGGHTQYF,TGTGCCGCCTTCCAACCCGGGGGACATACGCAGTATTTT
-,-,TRBV7-3,TRBJ1-1,CASSRGANTEAFF,TGTGCCAGCAGCCGCGGGGCGAACACTGAAGCTTTCTTT
-,few,TRBV5-1,TRBJ1-1,CASSLGATEAFF,TGCGCCAGCAGCTTGGGGGCCACTGAAGCTTTCTTT
-,-,TRBV18,TRBJ2-3,CASSPPSTDTQYF,TGTGCCAGCTCACCACCGAGCACAGATACGCAGTATTTT
-,-,TRBV6-5,TRBJ1-5,CASREIQGGNQPQHF,TGTGCCAGCAGAGAGATACAGGGCGGCAATCAGCCCCAGCATTTT
TRBD1,-,TRBV7-9,TRBJ2-1,CASSQTGPHEQFF,TGTGCCAGCAGCCAGACAGGGCCCCATGAGCAGTTCTTC
TRBD1,-,TRBV18,TRBJ1-2,CASSPPRQGPYGYTF,TGTGCCAGCTCACCCCCGCGACAGGGCCCCTATGGCTACACCTTC
-,-,TRBV2,TRBJ2-7,CASSGGRRVYEQYF,TGTGCCAGCAGTGGAGGAAGACGGGTCTACGAGCAGTACTTC
-,few,TRBV12-3/TRBV12-4,TRBJ1-5,CASTSGDQPQHF,TGTGCCAGCACCTCGGGGGATCAGCCCCAGCATTTT
TRBD2,-,TRBV5-5,TRBJ2-2,CASSAGRGLDTGELFF,TGTGCCAGCAGCGCCGGGCGGGGGTTGGACACCGGGGAGCTGTTTTTT
TRBD2,-,TRBV28,TRBJ2-5,CASSSRLAGELQETQYF,TGTGCCAGCAGTTCAAGACTAGCGGGGGAACTACAAGAGACCCAGTACTTC
-,-,TRBV12-3/TRBV12-4,TRBJ2-3,CASGITDTQYF,TGTGCCAGCGGGATCACAGATACGCAGTATTTT
TRBD1,once,TRBV30,TRBJ1-5,CAWSTGALSQPQHF,TGTGCCTGGAGTACAGGGGCGCTTTCCCAGCCCCAGCATTTT
TRBD2,-,TRBV5-1,TRBJ2-7,CASSLEAGGPREQYF,TGCGCCAGCAGCTTGGAGGCGGGAGGGCCTCGCGAGCAGTACTTC
TRBD2,-,TRBV12-5,TRBJ2-1,CASGLAFSGSGGAYNEQFF,TGTGCTAGTGGTTTGGCCTTCAGCGGGAGCGGGGGGGCGTACAATGAGCAGTTCTTC
-,-,TRBV6-5,TRBJ1-4,CASSYAGVGEKLFF,TGTGCCAGCAGTTACGCGGGCGTCGGTGAAAAACTGTTTTTT
TRBD2,-,TRBV7-3,TRBJ2-1,CASSLDGLAFNEQFF,TGTGCCAGCAGCTTAGATGGACTAGCCTTCAATGAGCAGTTCTTC
-,-,TRBV9,TRBJ1-2,CASSPHEVFYGYTF,TGTGCCAGCAGCCCCCATGAAGTTTTCTATGGCTACACCTTC
-,once,TRBV7-8,TRBJ2-7,CASSYRRDYEQYF,TGTGCCAGCAGCTACCGCAGGGACTACGAGCAGTACTTC
-,-,TRBV11-3,TRBJ1-3,CASSLATSAEGNTIYF,TGTGCCAGCAGCTTGGCGACATCCGCCGAAGGAAACACCATATATTTT
TRBD2,-,TRBV5-1,TRBJ2-3,CASSLLAGSTDTQYF,TGCGCCAGCAGCTTGCTAGCGGGAAGCACAGATACGCAGTATTTT
-,-,TRBV4-1,TRBJ1-3,CASSQDMAFGGALSGNTIYF,TGCGCCAGCAGCCAAGATATGGCGTTCGGGGGGGCACTCTCTGGAAACACCATATATTTT
-,-,TRBV6-5,TRBJ1-1,CASRGTGNTEAFF,TGTGCCAGCAGGGGGACGGGGAACACTGAAGCTTTCTTT
-,-,TRBV18,TRBJ2-7,CASSPQGTPYEQYF,TGTGCCAGCTCACCACAGGGAACCCCCTACGAGCAGTACTTC
TRBD1,-,TRBV27,TRBJ2-7,CASNRDRGPYEQYF,TGTGCCAGTAACCGGGACAGGGGGCCCTACGAGCAGTACTTC
TRBD2,-,TRBV10-2,TRBJ2-2,CASRELAGDVTGELFF,TGCGCCAGCAGGGAACTAGCGGGAGACGTAACCGGGGAGCTGTTTTTT